The count of the clone carrying this T cell receptor beta chain is one. Original methodology: Quantification of nucleated cells was approximated via reference gene primer amplification. The data were produced by immunoSEQ multiplex PCR, yet TCRdb's version contains in-frame clones alone and is incomplete. The D gene and trimming were derived from the DNA, and the V and J assignments and clone size from that table. This sample has 250,000 or so clones; around four fifths occur once, and the top ten carry 4.2%. The data are from a study of blood T cell repertoires in COVID-19. As for the study in general: Acute-phase and convalescent COVID-19 samples originated in the United States, Italy and Spain. The cDNA or gDNA used as material had been derived from T cells, B-cell-depleted T cells, or PBMCs.

Germline assignment: CDR1 SGHTA and CDR2 FQGNSA. CDR3 length: 16 amino acids. Unmatched junction bases numbered 7, after V lost 5 bases and J lost 3 bases. This clonotype originated in a man aged 60 to 69 with acute or convalescent COVID-19. The chain joins TRBV7-2 to TRBJ2-4, with 10 bases identical to TRBD2. The sample consisted of peripheral blood. The CDR3 DNA follows: TGTGCCAGCAGCGCCGCCCTAGCGGGGGTCAAAAACATTCAGTACTTC. Amino acid sequence: CASSAALAGVKNIQYF.